Described below is a single T cell receptor (beta chain) sequence and its context. The sample comes from a study of blood T cell repertoires in COVID-19. Clones were read by immunoSEQ multiplex PCR, and TCRdb kept only the in-frame ones, dropping some. This table holds 180,000 or so clones, 80% to 90% found once. Germline assignment: CDR1 SGHTA and CDR2 FQGNSA. The CDR3 is 15 residues long. The V end was cut by 1 base, the J end by 4 bases, with 13 bases between. Sequencing used peripheral blood. V is TRBV7-2 and J is TRBJ1-2; D is perhaps TRBD1 (5 bases). This clonotype originated in a man between 60 and 70 years old with acute or convalescent COVID-19. CDR3 nucleotide sequence: TGTGCCAGCAGCTTAGGAACAGGAAGCTTCTATGGCTACACCTTC. It translates to CASSLGTGSFYGYTF.